The clone carrying this TCR beta chain turned up a few times. Per the germline V gene, CDR1 is MGHRA and CDR2 is YSYEKL. The CDR3 is made up of 14 amino acids. The V gene end was trimmed by 1 base and the J gene end by 8 bases; junction bases not matched to a gene: 4. TCRdb reanalysed the 5' RACE reads using MiXCR and keeps one entry per CDR3 protein. The table shows a few hundred thousand distinct CDR3 sequences, with 15% to 20% occurring only once. The sample comes from a study of T-cell memory formation after mild COVID-19. The chain uses TRBV4-1 and TRBJ2-1; 8 bases are shared with TRBD2. The sequence was collected from a man between 18 and 29 years old who had mild COVID-19 (a few samples of this study predate the infection). Cell type and time point are not known. Material for sequencing was PBMCs or a T cell subset sorted from them (not recorded which). CDR3 in amino acids: CASSQVGRDYEQFF. CDR3 nucleotides: TGCGCCAGCAGCCAAGTCGGGAGGGACTATGAGCAGTTCTTC.